This T cell receptor (beta chain) was profiled in a study of T cell changes during pregnancy in multiple sclerosis. The table came from immunoSEQ multiplex PCR; TCRdb's copy has only in-frame clones and leaves some out. The sample carries about 60,000 clones, about 90% recorded once. Trimming took 3 bases from V and 0 from J, leaving 9 bases between them. The CDR3 has 14 residues. CDR1 KGHSH and CDR2 LQKENI come from the germline V gene. The sequence was obtained from a female donor with multiple sclerosis, enrolled in a pregnancy study. The chain carries TRBV18 and TRBJ2-7, with D perhaps TRBD1 (5 bases). The material was CD4+ T cells from peripheral blood mononuclear cells, obtained in the first trimester of pregnancy. This CDR3 is CASSPQGSSYEQYF. The CDR3, as DNA: TGTGCCAGCTCACCCCAGGGTAGCTCCTACGAGCAGTACTTC.